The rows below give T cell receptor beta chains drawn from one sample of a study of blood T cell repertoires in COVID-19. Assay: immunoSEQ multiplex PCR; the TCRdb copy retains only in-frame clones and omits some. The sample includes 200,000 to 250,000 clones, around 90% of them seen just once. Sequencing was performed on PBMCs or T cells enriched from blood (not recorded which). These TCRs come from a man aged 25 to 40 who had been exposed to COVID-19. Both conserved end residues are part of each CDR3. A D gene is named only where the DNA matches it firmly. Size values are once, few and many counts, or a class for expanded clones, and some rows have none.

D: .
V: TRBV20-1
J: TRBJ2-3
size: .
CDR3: CSASPPDWDTQYF
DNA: TGCAGTGCTAGTCCCCCAGACTGGGATACGCAGTATTTT

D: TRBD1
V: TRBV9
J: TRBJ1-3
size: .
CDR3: CASSVETGGVGNTIYF
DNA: TGTGCCAGCAGCGTTGAGACAGGGGGCGTCGGAAACACCATATATTTT

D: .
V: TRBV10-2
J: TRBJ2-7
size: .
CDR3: CASRPAGNVYEQYF
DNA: TGCGCCAGCAGACCAGCCGGGAACGTCTACGAGCAGTACTTC

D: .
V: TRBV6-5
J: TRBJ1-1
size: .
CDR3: CASSYSGRVDTEAFF
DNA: TGTGCCAGCAGTTACTCGGGCAGGGTGGACACTGAAGCTTTCTTT

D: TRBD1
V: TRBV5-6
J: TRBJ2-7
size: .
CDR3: CASSPLGQGFHEQYF
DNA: TGTGCCAGCAGCCCCTTGGGACAGGGGTTCCACGAGCAGTACTTC

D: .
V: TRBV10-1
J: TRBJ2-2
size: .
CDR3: CASSEGGYTGELFF
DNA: TGCGCCAGCAGTGAGGGCGGGTACACCGGGGAGCTGTTTTTT

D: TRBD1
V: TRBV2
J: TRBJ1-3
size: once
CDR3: CASSEGTGANSGNTIYF
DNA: TGTGCCAGCAGTGAAGGAACAGGGGCGAACTCTGGAAACACCATATATTTT

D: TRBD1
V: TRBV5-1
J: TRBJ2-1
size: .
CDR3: CASSPTADRGYNEQFF
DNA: TGCGCCAGCAGCCCAACTGCAGACAGGGGGTACAATGAGCAGTTCTTC

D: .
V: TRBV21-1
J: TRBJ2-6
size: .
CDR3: CASSRDRSNSGANVLTF
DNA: TGTGCCAGCAGCAGGGACAGGAGTAACTCTGGGGCCAACGTCCTGACTTTC

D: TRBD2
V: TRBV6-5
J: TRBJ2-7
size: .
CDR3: CASSYDWTSYEQYF
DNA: TGTGCCAGCAGTTACGACTGGACTAGCTACGAGCAGTACTTC

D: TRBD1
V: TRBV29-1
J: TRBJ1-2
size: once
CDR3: CSGETGGVNYGYTF
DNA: TGCAGCGGTGAGACAGGGGGCGTTAACTATGGCTACACCTTC

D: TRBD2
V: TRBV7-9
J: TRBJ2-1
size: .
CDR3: CASSLEPRGGPDEQFF
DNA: TGTGCCAGCAGCTTAGAGCCGCGGGGGGGCCCCGATGAGCAGTTCTTC

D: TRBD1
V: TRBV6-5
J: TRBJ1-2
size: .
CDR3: CASSHQGAWGYTF
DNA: TGTGCCAGCAGCCATCAGGGGGCTTGGGGCTACACCTTC

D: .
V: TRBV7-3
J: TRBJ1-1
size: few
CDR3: CASSYTGGDTEAFF
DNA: TGTGCCAGCAGCTATACAGGAGGGGACACTGAAGCTTTCTTT

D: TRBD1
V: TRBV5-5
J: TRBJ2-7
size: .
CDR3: CASIGTGHYEQYF
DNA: TGTGCCAGCATCGGGACAGGGCACTACGAGCAGTACTTC

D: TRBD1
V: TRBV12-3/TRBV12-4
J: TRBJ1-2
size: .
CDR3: CASSSETGNGYTF
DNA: TGTGCCAGCAGTTCTGAGACAGGGAATGGCTACACCTTC

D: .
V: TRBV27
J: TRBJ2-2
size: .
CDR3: CASSLISTGELFF
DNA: TGTGCCAGCAGTTTAATTTCGACCGGGGAGCTGTTTTTT

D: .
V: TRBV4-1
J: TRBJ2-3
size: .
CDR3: CASSLRSGRGTDTQYF
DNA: TGCGCCAGCAGCCTCCGTAGTGGGCGGGGCACAGATACGCAGTATTTT